This T cell receptor beta chain was captured in a study of blood T cell repertoires in COVID-19. Authors' methods: Using reference gene primer amplification, nucleated cell counts were estimated. TCRdb's table, derived via immunoSEQ multiplex PCR, lists solely in-frame clones and lacks some. V, J and clone size reflect that table, while D and trimming were determined from the DNA. This sample has roughly 23,000 clones; about 87% occur once, and the top ten carry 5.5% to 7%. The sample was peripheral blood. This sequence originates from a woman aged 80 or over with active COVID-19.

The CDR3 DNA sequence: TGTGCCAGCTCAAAGGGGGGGCCCTCCTACAATGAGCAGTTCTTC. Its translation is CASSKGGPSYNEQFF. The rearrangement uses TRBV7-2 and TRBJ2-1; D possibly corresponds to TRBD2 (7 bases). Germline-derived CDR1 and CDR2 are SGHTA and FQGNSA. The CDR3 is made up of 15 amino acids. Deletions cut 8 bases from V and 0 bases from J, with 14 bases between.